This TCR beta chain was captured by sequencing in a study of T-cell memory formation after mild COVID-19. Study background: Clusters of TCRs were largely donor specific. Study results and caveats: Chiefly within CM and EM were the contracting CD4+ clones; CD8+ ones were within EMRA. Day 15 to 85 contractors were CD4/CD8 balanced; later expanders leaned CD4+.

On this clonotype itself: Its antigen is as yet unknown.

Barcoded TCR alpha and TCR beta cDNA libraries with UMIs came from 5'RACE using constant-segment primers. TCRdb re-called the 5' RACE reads with MiXCR, one entry per CDR3 protein. The sample includes 250,000 to 350,000 distinct CDR3 sequences, 15% to 20% seen only once; the top ten take about 23%. The sequence was obtained from a man between 18 and 29 years old who had mild COVID-19 (a few samples of this study predate the infection). Cell type and time point are not known. The specimen was PBMCs or a T cell subset sorted from them (not recorded which).

CDR3 bases: TGCGCCAGCAGCCGGCGCCGTAGCGGCCAAGAGACCCAGTACTTC. Protein product: CASSRRRSGQETQYF. The chain joins TRBV4-3 to TRBJ2-5; D is perhaps TRBD2 (6 bases). V lost 4 bases, J lost 1 base, and 13 bases lay in between. CDR1 is LGHNA and CDR2 is YSLEER in the germline V gene. This CDR3 region has 15 residues.